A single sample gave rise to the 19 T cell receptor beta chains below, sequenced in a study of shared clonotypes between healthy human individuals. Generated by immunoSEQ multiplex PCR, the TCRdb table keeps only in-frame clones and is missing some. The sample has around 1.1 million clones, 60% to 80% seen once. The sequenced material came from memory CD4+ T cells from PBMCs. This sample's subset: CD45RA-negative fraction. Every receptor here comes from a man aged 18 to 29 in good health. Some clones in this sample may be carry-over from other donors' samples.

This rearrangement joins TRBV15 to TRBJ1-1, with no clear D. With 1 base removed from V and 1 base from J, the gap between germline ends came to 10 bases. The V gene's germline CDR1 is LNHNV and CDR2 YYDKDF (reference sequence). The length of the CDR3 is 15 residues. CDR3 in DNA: TGTGCCACCAGCAGAGGGGGAACGGCGAACACTGAAGCTTTCTTT. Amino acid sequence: CATSRGGTANTEAFF.

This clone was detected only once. CDR3 sequence (DNA): TGTGCCAGCAGGTCTCCTTGGGGTTTCTACGAGCAGTACTTC. The encoded protein is CASRSPWGFYEQYF. The rearrangement joins TRBV28 to TRBJ2-7, with unresolved D. V was trimmed by 6 bases and J by 3 bases, leaving 15 bases between them. The CDR3 totals 14 residues. The germline V gene encodes CDR1 MDHEN and CDR2 SYDVKM.

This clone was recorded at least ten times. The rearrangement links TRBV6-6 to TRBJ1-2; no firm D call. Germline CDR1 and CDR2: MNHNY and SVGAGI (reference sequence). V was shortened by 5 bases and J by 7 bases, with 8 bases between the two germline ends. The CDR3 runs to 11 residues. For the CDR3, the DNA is TGTGCCAGCAGTACCTGGCCTGGCTACACCTTC. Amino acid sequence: CASSTWPGYTF.

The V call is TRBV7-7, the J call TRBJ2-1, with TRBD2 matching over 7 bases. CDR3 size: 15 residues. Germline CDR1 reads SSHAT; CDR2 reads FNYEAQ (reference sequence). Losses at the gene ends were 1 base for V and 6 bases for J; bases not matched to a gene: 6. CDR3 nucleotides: TGTGCCAGCAGCTTAGTCCCCTCTAGCGGCAATGAGCAGTTCTTC. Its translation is CASSLVPSSGNEQFF.

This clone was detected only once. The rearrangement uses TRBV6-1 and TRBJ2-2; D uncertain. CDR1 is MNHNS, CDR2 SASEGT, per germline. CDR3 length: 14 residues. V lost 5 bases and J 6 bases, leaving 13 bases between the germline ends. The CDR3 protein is CASSIQHAPGELFF. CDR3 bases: TGTGCCAGCAGTATACAGCACGCCCCCGGGGAGCTGTTTTTT.

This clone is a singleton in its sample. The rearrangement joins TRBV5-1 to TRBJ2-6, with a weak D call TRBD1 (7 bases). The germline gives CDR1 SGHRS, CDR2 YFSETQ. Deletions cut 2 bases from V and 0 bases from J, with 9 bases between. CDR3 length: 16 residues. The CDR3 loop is CASSFQGGSGANVLTF. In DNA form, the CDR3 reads TGCGCCAGCAGCTTTCAGGGGGGCTCTGGGGCCAACGTCCTGACTTTC.

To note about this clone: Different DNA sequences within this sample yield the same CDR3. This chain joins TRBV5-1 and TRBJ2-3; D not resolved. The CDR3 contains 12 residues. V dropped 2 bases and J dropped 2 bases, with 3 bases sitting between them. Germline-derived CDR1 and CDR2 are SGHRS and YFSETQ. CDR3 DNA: TGCGCCAGCAGCTTTAACACAGATACGCAGTATTTT. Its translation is CASSFNTDTQYF.

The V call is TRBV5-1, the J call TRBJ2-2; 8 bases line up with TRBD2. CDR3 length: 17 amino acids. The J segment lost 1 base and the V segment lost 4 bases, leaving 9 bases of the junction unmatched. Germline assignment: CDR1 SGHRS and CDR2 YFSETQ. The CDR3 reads CASSQLPGLGNTGELFF. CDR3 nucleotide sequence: TGCGCCAGCAGCCAATTACCGGGACTAGGGAACACCGGGGAGCTGTTTTTT.

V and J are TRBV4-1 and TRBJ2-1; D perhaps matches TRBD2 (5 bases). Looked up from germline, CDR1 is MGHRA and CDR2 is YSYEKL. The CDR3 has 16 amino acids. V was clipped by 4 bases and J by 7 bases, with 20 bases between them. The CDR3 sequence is CASSLIGVTLMNEQFF. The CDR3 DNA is TGCGCCAGCAGCCTGATCGGGGTTACGCTTATGAATGAGCAGTTCTTC.

CDR3 region: CASSQDTRAPEAFF. The CDR3 DNA reads TGTGCCAGCAGCCAAGATACCAGGGCCCCTGAAGCTTTCTTT. The gene calls are TRBV4-2 and TRBJ1-1; weak D call: TRBD1 (5 bases). This CDR3 is built from 14 residues. The germline CDR1 and CDR2 sequences are LGHNA and YNFKEQ. V was shortened by 0 bases and J by 6 bases, with 11 bases between the two germline ends.

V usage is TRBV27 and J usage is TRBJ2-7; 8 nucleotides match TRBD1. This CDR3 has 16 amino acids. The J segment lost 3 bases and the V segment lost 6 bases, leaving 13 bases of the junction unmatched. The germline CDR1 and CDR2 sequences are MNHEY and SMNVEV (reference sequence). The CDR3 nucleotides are TGTGCCAGCAGACCCGGGACAGGAGACACAAACTACGAGCAGTACTTC. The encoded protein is CASRPGTGDTNYEQYF.

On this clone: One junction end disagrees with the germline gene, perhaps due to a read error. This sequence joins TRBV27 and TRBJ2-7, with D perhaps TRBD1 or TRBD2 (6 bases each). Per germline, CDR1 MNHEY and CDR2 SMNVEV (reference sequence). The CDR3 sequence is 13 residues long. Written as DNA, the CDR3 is TGTGCCAGCAGTCAAACTAGGGGGGCCGTGCAGCACTTC. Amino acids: CASSQTRGAVQHF.

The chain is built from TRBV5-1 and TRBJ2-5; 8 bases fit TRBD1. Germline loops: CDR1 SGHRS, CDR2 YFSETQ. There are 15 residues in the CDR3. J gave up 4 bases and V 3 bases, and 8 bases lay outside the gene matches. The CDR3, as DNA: TGCGCCAGCAGCTCCGCAGGGGGCGGCCCAGAGACCCAGTACTTC. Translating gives CASSSAGGGPETQYF.

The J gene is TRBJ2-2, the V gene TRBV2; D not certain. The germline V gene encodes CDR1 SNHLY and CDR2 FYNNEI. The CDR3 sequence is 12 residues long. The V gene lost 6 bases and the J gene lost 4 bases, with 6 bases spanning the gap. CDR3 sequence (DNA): TGTGCCAGCAGACAGAGCACCGGGGAGCTGTTTTTT. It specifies CASRQSTGELFF.

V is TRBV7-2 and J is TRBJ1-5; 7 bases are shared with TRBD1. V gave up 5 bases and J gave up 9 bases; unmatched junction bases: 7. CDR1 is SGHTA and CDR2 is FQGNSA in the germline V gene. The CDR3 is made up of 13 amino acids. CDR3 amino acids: CASSRTGSLPQHF. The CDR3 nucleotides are TGTGCCAGCAGCCGGACAGGTTCGTTGCCCCAGCATTTT.

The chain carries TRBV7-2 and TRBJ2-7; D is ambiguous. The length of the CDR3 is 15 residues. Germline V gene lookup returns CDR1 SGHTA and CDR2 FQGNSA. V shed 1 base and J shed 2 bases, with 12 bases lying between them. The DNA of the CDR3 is TGTGCCAGCAGCTTAGGAGCTAGGGCCACCTACGAGCAGTACTTC. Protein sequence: CASSLGARATYEQYF.

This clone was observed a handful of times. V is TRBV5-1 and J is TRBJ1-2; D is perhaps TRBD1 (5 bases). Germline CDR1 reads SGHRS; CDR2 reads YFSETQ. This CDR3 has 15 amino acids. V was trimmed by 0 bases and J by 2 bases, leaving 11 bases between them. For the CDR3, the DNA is TGCGCCAGCAGCTTGGGTCCAGGGAAGAACTATGGCTACACCTTC. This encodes CASSLGPGKNYGYTF.

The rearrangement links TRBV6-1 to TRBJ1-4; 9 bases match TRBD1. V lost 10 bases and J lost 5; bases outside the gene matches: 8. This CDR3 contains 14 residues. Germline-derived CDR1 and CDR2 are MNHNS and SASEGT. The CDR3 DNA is TGTGCCACCGTACAGGGGGCCTGGAATGAAAAACTGTTTTTT. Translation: CATVQGAWNEKLFF.

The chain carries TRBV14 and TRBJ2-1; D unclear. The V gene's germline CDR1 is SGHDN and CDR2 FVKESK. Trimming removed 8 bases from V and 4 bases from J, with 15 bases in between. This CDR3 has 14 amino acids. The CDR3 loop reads CASGHGKQYNEQFF. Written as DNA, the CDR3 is TGTGCCAGCGGGCATGGAAAACAGTACAATGAGCAGTTCTTC.